One and the same sample provided the 30 T cell receptor beta chains below, sequenced in a study of control samples from healthy donors and cancer patients. Produced via immunoSEQ multiplex PCR; TCRdb's table is partial and in-frame only. Among about 130,000 clones listed, approximately 92% were seen once. Sequenced material: blood. These receptors all stem from a man aged 35 to 55 in good health.

This chain connects TRBV4-2 to TRBJ2-1, with 7 bases matching TRBD1. Looked up from germline, CDR1 is LGHNA and CDR2 is YNFKEQ. The CDR3 loop spans 14 amino acids. J gave up 8 bases and V 4 bases, and 8 bases lay outside the gene matches. The CDR3: CASSPSVDRDEQFF. The CDR3, as DNA: TGTGCCAGCAGCCCCTCCGTAGACAGGGATGAGCAGTTCTTC.

This clone was counted once. The rearrangement uses TRBV30 and TRBJ2-2; 9 nucleotides align to TRBD1. CDR1 and CDR2 (germline): GTSNPN, SVGIG (reference sequence). The CDR3 is 15 residues long. J lost 4 bases, V lost 5 bases, and 8 bases had no gene match. The CDR3, as DNA: TGTGCCTGGCAGACAGGGGGTTCTTTCACCGGGGAGCTGTTTTTT. Its translation: CAWQTGGSFTGELFF.

This chain links TRBV28 with TRBJ1-2, with 9 bases aligning to TRBD1. The CDR3 spans 14 residues. J gave up 8 bases and V 9 bases, and 13 bases lay outside the gene matches. From germline, CDR1 is MDHEN and CDR2 SYDVKM. CDR3 coding DNA: TGTGCCAGTCAAATTTCGGGACAGGGAAAAGGCTACACCTTC. Protein product: CASQISGQGKGYTF.

This chain joins TRBV2 and TRBJ1-3; no firm D call. This CDR3 has 14 residues. With 4 bases removed from V and 0 bases from J, the gap between germline ends came to 7 bases. Germline lookup yields CDR1 SNHLY and CDR2 FYNNEI. Here the CDR3 reads CASSAQISGNTIYF. CDR3 nucleotide sequence: TGTGCCAGCAGTGCCCAAATCTCTGGAAACACCATATATTTT. Full variable domain (rest looked up from reference TRBV2 and TRBJ1-3): EPEVTQTPSHQVTQMGQEVILRCVPISNHLYFYWYRQILGQKVEFLVSFYNNEISEKSEIFDDQFSVERPDGSNFTLKIRSTKLEDSAMYFCASSAQISGNTIYFGEGSWLTVV.

V is TRBV10-3 and J is TRBJ2-1; D remains unclear. Looked up from germline, CDR1 is ENHRY and CDR2 is SYGVKD. The CDR3 spans 14 residues. With 0 bases removed from V and 6 bases from J, the gap between germline ends came to 9 bases. The chain's CDR3 is CAISESNSPNEQFF. Here the CDR3 DNA reads TGTGCCATCAGTGAGTCGAACAGCCCCAATGAGCAGTTCTTC.

The chain is built from TRBV27 and TRBJ1-5; no clear D. Germline-derived CDR1 and CDR2 are MNHEY and SMNVEV (reference sequence). The germline V and J ends were trimmed by 0 bases and 2 bases, with 8 bases remaining between them. CDR3 size: 15 residues. In DNA form, the CDR3 reads TGTGCCAGCAGTTTATCAGGTCCAGGCAATCAGCCCCAGCATTTT. It encodes CASSLSGPGNQPQHF.

This chain connects TRBV6-6 to TRBJ1-5; tentatively, D is TRBD1 (5 bases). Trimming stripped 7 bases from V and 0 bases from J, with 13 bases between. CDR3 length equals 15 residues. Germline V gene data show CDR1 as MNHNY and CDR2 as SVGAGI (reference sequence). The CDR3 bases are TGTGCCAGCATCTTAGACAGTTATAGCAATCAGCCCCAGCATTTT. It yields the protein CASILDSYSNQPQHF.

The rearrangement uses TRBV7-8 and TRBJ2-1; 7 nucleotides line up with TRBD2. CDR3 length equals 17 residues. Germline CDR1 SGHVS, CDR2 FQNEAQ. Trimming at V came to 8 bases and at J to 0 bases, leaving 13 bases not matched to a gene. The CDR3 DNA is TGTGCCAGCCGCTCCTCGGTGGCGGGGGACTCCTACAATGAGCAGTTCTTC. Translated: CASRSSVAGDSYNEQFF.

The gene calls are TRBV12-3 or TRBV12-4 and TRBJ1-1; D not resolved. The length of the CDR3 is 13 residues. V shed 1 base and J shed 4 bases, with 7 bases lying between them. The chain's CDR3 is CASSLGTVTEAFF. The CDR3 bases are TGTGCCAGCAGTTTAGGGACGGTCACTGAAGCTTTCTTT.

This clone was seen once. The chain couples TRBV7-8 to TRBJ2-2; 9 nucleotides agree with TRBD2. Germline CDR1 and CDR2: SGHVS and FQNEAQ. After removal of 4 bases from V and 1 base from J, the junction contained 13 bases not matched to a gene. The CDR3 extends over 19 amino acids. In DNA, the CDR3 is TGTGCCAGCAGCTGGCCCAAAGCGGGGGGCGCGGGGAACACCGGGGAGCTGTTTTTT. Its protein product is CASSWPKAGGAGNTGELFF.

Comment on this clone: At one of its ends the junction is not consistent with the germline gene, which may arise from a read error. The chain combines TRBV2 with TRBJ2-5; D may be TRBD1 (5 bases). This CDR3 comprises 13 residues. CDR1 SNHLY and CDR2 FYNNEI come from the germline V gene. CDR3 protein: CASSQTQFRGKNF. The CDR3 nucleotides are TGTGCCAGCAGTCAAACCCAATTTAGGGGAAAGAACTTC.

The chain links TRBV29-1 to TRBJ1-1; D possibly corresponds to TRBD1 (6 bases). V was cut by 6 bases and J by 5 bases, with 13 bases left in between. The length of the CDR3 is 12 residues. Germline values: CDR1 SQVTM, CDR2 ANQGSEA. The CDR3 is CSVILTGTEAFF. The CDR3 DNA follows: TGCAGCGTCATCCTTACAGGGACTGAAGCTTTCTTT.

The J gene is TRBJ1-4, the V gene TRBV6-5; weak D call: TRBD1 (5 bases). Per germline, CDR1 MNHEY and CDR2 SVGAGI. This CDR3 contains 13 residues. Trimming pared 4 bases from V and 8 bases from J, leaving 11 bases between. CDR3 nucleotide sequence: TGTGCCAGCAGTTTCAGGGTATGGGAAAAACTGTTTTTT. It codes for CASSFRVWEKLFF.

In its sample, this clone was seen once. The chain links TRBV12-3 or TRBV12-4 to TRBJ1-3; D is undetermined. The CDR3 is 13 amino acids. The ends were cut back, 3 bases at V and 6 bases at J, with 9 bases in the middle. The CDR3: CASSFATKNTIYF. The CDR3 bases are TGTGCCAGCAGTTTCGCGACCAAAAACACCATATATTTT.

V usage is TRBV5-4 and J usage is TRBJ2-3; the match to TRBD2 covers 12 bases. Germline loops: CDR1 SGHNT, CDR2 YYREEE (reference sequence). V shed 3 bases, J shed 0 bases, and the junction held 8 bases outside the gene matches. The CDR3 totals 18 residues. DNA of the CDR3: TGTGCCAGCAGCTCCGGAAGACTAGCGGGGGTGAGCACAGATACGCAGTATTTT. Amino acid sequence: CASSSGRLAGVSTDTQYF.

This rearrangement joins TRBV7-9 to TRBJ2-5; D uncertain. The germline V and J ends were trimmed by 3 bases and 5 bases, with 4 bases remaining between them. The CDR3 is 11 amino acids. Looked up from germline, CDR1 is SEHNR and CDR2 is FQNEAQ (reference sequence). This chain's CDR3 is CASSFSETQYF. The CDR3 coding sequence is TGTGCCAGCAGCTTTAGTGAGACCCAGTACTTC.

The chain combines TRBV30 with TRBJ1-2; unclear D gene. Germline-derived CDR1 and CDR2 are GTSNPN and SVGIG (reference sequence). The V and J ends lost 7 bases and 1 base respectively, with 10 bases between them. CDR3 length: 12 residues. The DNA of the CDR3 is TGTGCCTCTGCCTGGGGTAACTATGGCTACACCTTC. The encoded protein is CASAWGNYGYTF.

J is TRBJ2-7 and V is TRBV6-6; possible D gene TRBD2, 5 bases. Germline assignment: CDR1 MNHNY and CDR2 SVGAGI (reference sequence). Trimming took 7 bases from V and 2 from J, leaving 12 bases between them. The CDR3 has 13 residues. The CDR3 spells CASTGVATYEQYF. The CDR3 DNA reads TGTGCCAGCACCGGGGTCGCGACCTACGAGCAGTACTTC.

The V call is TRBV11-2, the J call TRBJ1-4, with D uncertain. Trimming shortened V by 5 bases and J by 0 bases, and 13 bases separated the two germline ends. This CDR3 is 16 amino acids long. Germline V gene lookup returns CDR1 SGHAT and CDR2 FQNNGV. CDR3 sequence reads: CASSPGFRATNEKLFF. As DNA, the CDR3 is TGTGCCAGCAGCCCGGGTTTTAGGGCAACTAATGAAAAACTGTTTTTT.

The rearrangement links TRBV30 to TRBJ1-1; perhaps TRBD1 as D (5 bases). The CDR3 covers 15 residues. The V end lost 0 bases, the J end lost 1 base, and 12 bases lay between the germline ends. CDR1 is GTSNPN and CDR2 is SVGIG in the germline V gene (reference sequence). CDR3: CAWSVFDSWNTEAFF. CDR3 bases: TGTGCCTGGAGTGTGTTTGACAGCTGGAACACTGAAGCTTTCTTT. Supplemented by reference TRBV30 and TRBJ1-1, the full variable domain reads SQTIHQWPATLVQPVGSPLSLECTVEGTSNPNLYWYRQAAGRGLQLLFYSVGIGQISSEVPQNLSASRPQDRQFILSSKKLLLSDSGFYLCAWSVFDSWNTEAFFGQGTRLTVV.

The chain employs TRBV23-1 and TRBJ1-1; a possible D gene is TRBD1 (5 bases). TRBV23-1 is identified as an open reading frame with a role that is uncertain. The CDR3 covers 12 residues. The ends were cut back, 8 bases at V and 11 bases at J, with 18 bases in the middle. The CDR3 here is CASAPRGESAFF. The CDR3 bases are TGCGCCAGCGCCCCCCGGGGGGAGTCCGCTTTCTTT.

The genes are TRBV21-1 and TRBJ1-1; the DNA was not compared with TRBD1, the D call given in the table. TRBV21-1 is flagged as a pseudogene. The CDR3 length is 17 residues. CDR3 sequence reads: CASSNPRDREMNTEAFF. The CDR3 nucleotides read TGTGCCAGCAGCAACCCCCGGGACAGGGAGATGAACACTGAAGCTTTCTTT.

CDR3: CASSLVPGEENIQYF. The CDR3 DNA is TGTGCCAGCAGCTTAGTGCCAGGCGAGGAAAACATTCAGTACTTC. V usage is TRBV5-4 and J usage is TRBJ2-4; the D is unclear. Germline CDR1 is SGHNT and CDR2 is YYREEE (reference sequence). The CDR3 loop spans 15 amino acids. Between the trimmed V and J ends, which lost 2 bases and 5 bases, there was a span of 14 bases.

The V call is TRBV30, the J call TRBJ1-2; D gene uncertain. Deletions cut 2 bases from V and 4 bases from J, with 17 bases between. CDR1 and CDR2 (germline): GTSNPN, SVGIG (reference sequence). The CDR3 length is 15 residues. CDR3 region: CAWSPSSGRPYGYTF. The CDR3 bases are TGTGCCTGGAGTCCCTCCTCCGGGCGTCCCTATGGCTACACCTTC.

The sample holds a few counts of this clone. This rearrangement joins TRBV5-4 to TRBJ2-3, with TRBD2 identical over 12 bases. The CDR3 sequence is 16 residues long. The germline V gene encodes CDR1 SGHNT and CDR2 YYREEE (reference sequence). After removal of 4 bases from V and 5 bases from J, the junction contained 8 bases not matched to a gene. CDR3 amino acids: CASSKRLAGDVDTQYF. In DNA form, the CDR3 reads TGTGCCAGCAGCAAAAGACTAGCGGGGGATGTAGATACGCAGTATTTT.

The J gene is TRBJ2-1, the V gene TRBV7-3; D uncertain. This CDR3 comprises 15 residues. Deletions cut 2 bases from V and 2 bases from J, with 10 bases between. Per the germline V gene, CDR1 is SGHTA and CDR2 is FQGTGA. The CDR3 protein is CASSLGLTPYNEQFF. DNA for the CDR3: TGTGCCAGCAGCTTAGGTCTCACTCCCTACAATGAGCAGTTCTTC.

The genes are TRBV5-6 and TRBJ2-7; D gene unclear. V lost 3 bases and J lost 2, with 15 bases in between. CDR1 is SGHDT and CDR2 is YYEEEE in the germline V gene. The CDR3 contains 15 residues. The CDR3 nucleotides are TGTGCCAGCAGCTCCCTTGGGGAATTACCCTACGAGCAGTACTTC. Protein sequence: CASSSLGELPYEQYF.

This clone was counted between two and nine times. This chain uses TRBV27 with TRBJ1-5, with D hard to call. In germline, CDR1 is MNHEY, CDR2 SMNVEV (reference sequence). With 5 bases removed from V and 2 bases from J, the gap between germline ends came to 13 bases. This CDR3 has 15 amino acids. The CDR3: CASSLGSGGNQPQHF. The CDR3 bases are TGTGCCAGCAGTCTGGGTTCGGGTGGCAATCAGCCCCAGCATTTT.

This clone turned up a few times. This chain joins TRBV30 and TRBJ1-2; TRBD1 matches 11 bases. Germline CDR1 is GTSNPN and CDR2 is SVGIG (reference sequence). Trimming removed 1 base from V and 4 bases from J; junction bases left unmatched: 5. The CDR3 totals 15 residues. The CDR3 DNA reads TGTGCCTGGAGTGCCTCCGGGACAGGGGGCTATGGCTACACCTTC. It yields the protein CAWSASGTGGYGYTF.

The V gene is TRBV10-3, the J gene TRBJ1-5, with D maybe TRBD1 (5 bases). Germline CDR1 reads ENHRY; CDR2 reads SYGVKD. V lost 2 bases and J lost 4, with 9 bases in between. The CDR3 is made up of 14 amino acids. CDR3 protein: CAISETGSNQPQHF. In DNA, the CDR3 is TGTGCCATCAGTGAGACAGGATCGAATCAGCCCCAGCATTTT.